A selection of T cell receptor beta chains follows, all from one sample in a study of blood T cell repertoires in COVID-19. Repertoires were generated with immunoSEQ multiplex PCR, while TCRdb's copy carries only in-frame clones and drops some. The sample consists of about 140,000 clones, around nine tenths of them appearing once. Material: peripheral blood. These receptors were collected from a man aged 45-65 years with active or convalescent COVID-19. The conserved cysteine and the conserved F or W are not part of the CDR3 here. The order of the fields is CDR3 protein, J gene, V gene.

cdr3_aa: ASSPRTGDYEQY
j_call: TRBJ2-7
v_call: TRBV5-1

cdr3_aa: ASSLGQKYNSPLH
j_call: TRBJ1-6
v_call: TRBV5-1

cdr3_aa: ASSFYGTGSNEQF
j_call: TRBJ2-1
v_call: TRBV7-2

cdr3_aa: ASRRSGHSSPLH
j_call: TRBJ1-6
v_call: TRBV25-1

cdr3_aa: ASSSGDGYGYT
j_call: TRBJ1-2
v_call: TRBV28

cdr3_aa: ASNKNRGTNEKLF
j_call: TRBJ1-4
v_call: TRBV2

cdr3_aa: ASSIGGTGDVQTQY
j_call: TRBJ2-5
v_call: TRBV19

cdr3_aa: ASSRQGWQETQY
j_call: TRBJ2-5
v_call: TRBV5-1

cdr3_aa: ASSVGDSGGYGYT
j_call: TRBJ1-2
v_call: TRBV9

cdr3_aa: ASSSSGSWNEQF
j_call: TRBJ2-1
v_call: TRBV7-2

cdr3_aa: ASTNGGQIDSPLH
j_call: TRBJ1-6
v_call: TRBV5-4

cdr3_aa: ASSQDWQATNSPLH
j_call: TRBJ1-6
v_call: TRBV14

cdr3_aa: ASSLEVAMDEQF
j_call: TRBJ2-1
v_call: TRBV11-2

cdr3_aa: ASSLGGYSRYNSPLH
j_call: TRBJ1-6
v_call: TRBV5-4

cdr3_aa: ASKLRENQPQH
j_call: TRBJ1-5
v_call: TRBV27

cdr3_aa: SGGDRGSAF
j_call: TRBJ1-1
v_call: TRBV29-1

cdr3_aa: ASSPSGGYT
j_call: TRBJ1-2
v_call: TRBV18

cdr3_aa: ASSWTGGNSPLH
j_call: TRBJ1-6
v_call: TRBV3-1/TRBV3-2

cdr3_aa: ASSQMTGRNTEAF
j_call: TRBJ1-1
v_call: TRBV4-2

cdr3_aa: ASSLRAGETQY
j_call: TRBJ2-5
v_call: TRBV5-1

cdr3_aa: ASSPRDRVYSPLH
j_call: TRBJ1-6
v_call: TRBV11-2

cdr3_aa: ASSIVWREAGGEQY
j_call: TRBJ2-7
v_call: TRBV19

cdr3_aa: ASRSQLKLWEGYT
j_call: TRBJ1-2
v_call: TRBV19

cdr3_aa: ASSPDRAYEQY
j_call: TRBJ2-7
v_call: TRBV5-1

cdr3_aa: ASSIVQAGEEKLF
j_call: TRBJ1-4
v_call: TRBV19

cdr3_aa: ASSVASGSNYEQY
j_call: TRBJ2-7
v_call: TRBV7-2

cdr3_aa: ASSLKATGVGNTEAF
j_call: TRBJ1-1
v_call: TRBV7-3

cdr3_aa: ASSWTRNEQF
j_call: TRBJ2-1
v_call: TRBV28

cdr3_aa: ASMGGWGPYNEQF
j_call: TRBJ2-1
v_call: TRBV6-5

cdr3_aa: ASSQADREETQY
j_call: TRBJ2-5
v_call: TRBV14

cdr3_aa: ASSISGADTQY
j_call: TRBJ2-3
v_call: TRBV19

cdr3_aa: ASLGAYNEQF
j_call: TRBJ2-1
v_call: TRBV19

cdr3_aa: ASSSYRASGNTIY
j_call: TRBJ1-3
v_call: TRBV7-2

cdr3_aa: ASSQDVDLANYGYT
j_call: TRBJ1-2
v_call: TRBV4-3

cdr3_aa: ASSPKPSVFSYNEQF
j_call: TRBJ2-1
v_call: TRBV18

cdr3_aa: ASSQGQQGVGQPQH
j_call: TRBJ1-5
v_call: TRBV4-1

cdr3_aa: ASSQGIRALYNEQF
j_call: TRBJ2-1
v_call: TRBV3-1/TRBV3-2

cdr3_aa: SGRDSSYNEQF
j_call: TRBJ2-1
v_call: TRBV29-1

cdr3_aa: ASSPTSGVKNIQY
j_call: TRBJ2-4
v_call: TRBV6-6

cdr3_aa: ASSDRGTDGYT
j_call: TRBJ1-2
v_call: TRBV28

cdr3_aa: ASSELALRNNEQF
j_call: TRBJ2-1
v_call: TRBV2

cdr3_aa: ASSLVLASYNEQF
j_call: TRBJ2-1
v_call: TRBV7-9

cdr3_aa: ASSVGMGQPQH
j_call: TRBJ1-5
v_call: TRBV9

cdr3_aa: ASSRQGLGYT
j_call: TRBJ1-2
v_call: TRBV3-1/TRBV3-2

cdr3_aa: ASSILGQGSYNEQF
j_call: TRBJ2-1
v_call: TRBV28

cdr3_aa: ASRRDSSTDTQY
j_call: TRBJ2-3
v_call: TRBV6-5

cdr3_aa: ASSLMGQGLYEQY
j_call: TRBJ2-7
v_call: TRBV3-1/TRBV3-2

cdr3_aa: ASSTRLLDYEQY
j_call: TRBJ2-7
v_call: TRBV19

cdr3_aa: ASSSGTGGNQPQH
j_call: TRBJ1-5
v_call: TRBV27

cdr3_aa: ASSLGGTARVTEAF
j_call: TRBJ1-1
v_call: TRBV5-1